Below, 11 T cell receptor beta chains from the same sample are listed, as sequenced in a study of brain T cells in children with intractable seizures. The data were produced by immunoSEQ multiplex PCR, yet TCRdb's version contains in-frame clones alone and is incomplete. The table includes 80,000 or so clones, around 90% detected once. Sequencing used peripheral blood, obtained at surgery. These receptors came from a girl aged 2 to 10 with Rasmussen encephalitis and intractable seizures.

The chain couples TRBV28 to TRBJ1-3; D is perhaps TRBD1 (5 bases). Germline V gene sequence: CDR1 MDHEN, CDR2 SYDVKM. The CDR3 has 17 residues. Trimming pared 3 bases from V and 0 bases from J, leaving 15 bases between. The chain's CDR3 is CASSFFQGIFSGNTIYF. The CDR3 bases are TGTGCCAGCAGTTTCTTTCAGGGTATCTTCTCTGGAAACACCATATATTTT.

The chain joins TRBV5-1 to TRBJ2-5; tentatively, D is TRBD1 (5 bases). Germline V CDR1 and CDR2: SGHRS, YFSETQ. Trimming removed 2 bases at V and 4 bases at J, with 12 bases between. The CDR3 is 14 amino acids. The CDR3 sequence is CASSLGDQGETQYF. CDR3 coding DNA: TGCGCCAGCAGCTTAGGAGACCAGGGAGAGACCCAGTACTTC.

The genes are TRBV18 and TRBJ1-6; 8 bases align to TRBD1. Trimming cost V 5 bases and J 6 bases; bases outside gene matches: 3. CDR1 KGHSH and CDR2 LQKENI come from the germline V gene. The CDR3 covers 14 residues. CDR3 protein: CASSADRVNSPLHF. The CDR3 nucleotides read TGTGCCAGCTCAGCGGACAGGGTTAATTCACCCCTCCACTTT. Supplemented by reference TRBV18 and TRBJ1-6, the full variable domain reads NAGVMQNPRHLVRRRGQEARLRCSPMKGHSHVYWYRQLPEEGLKFMVYLQKENIIDESGMPKERFSAEFPKEGPSILRIQQVVRGDSAAYFCASSADRVNSPLHFGNGTRLTVT.

In DNA, the CDR3 is TGTGCCAGCAGTCCCTCAGGAGGCCCCGGGGAGCTGTTTTTT. The encoded protein is CASSPSGGPGELFF. The chain joins TRBV27 to TRBJ2-2, with D tentatively TRBD2 (5 bases). Germline lookup yields CDR1 MNHEY and CDR2 SMNVEV (reference sequence). Trimming cost V 5 bases and J 6 bases, with 13 bases left between them. The CDR3 contains 14 residues.

The chain has TRBV6-2 or TRBV6-3 and TRBJ2-7, with 10 bases aligning to TRBD2. This CDR3 is 17 amino acids long. The junction had 10 bases not matched to a gene; V was cut back by 4 bases and J by 1 base. Germline lookup yields CDR1 MNHEY and CDR2 SVGEGT. CDR3 region: CASSFRASGRYSYEQYF. The CDR3 nucleotides are TGTGCCAGCAGTTTTCGGGCTAGCGGGAGATATTCCTACGAGCAGTACTTC.

The chain employs TRBV21-1 and TRBJ1-5; whether TRBD1, the table's D call, matches the DNA was not checked. TRBV21-1 is a pseudogene. The CDR3 runs to 15 residues. The CDR3 DNA reads as TGTGCCAGCAGCAAAAGGGGGCTCTGCAATCAGCCCCAGCATTTT. This encodes CASSKRGLCNQPQHF.

The gene calls are TRBV12-3 or TRBV12-4 and TRBJ2-7; the match to TRBD1 covers 11 bases. This CDR3 spans 13 amino acids. Unmatched junction bases numbered 2, after V lost 8 bases and J lost 2 bases. The CDR3 reads CASGQGATYEQYF. The CDR3 DNA is TGTGCCAGCGGACAGGGGGCCACCTACGAGCAGTACTTC.

This clone is large in the sample. This chain joins TRBV6-5 and TRBJ1-1, with D perhaps TRBD1 (6 bases). Germline loops: CDR1 MNHEY, CDR2 SVGAGI. The V and J ends lost 2 bases and 1 base respectively, with 8 bases between them. This CDR3 is built from 14 residues. The CDR3 is CASSYVGANTEAFF. The DNA for the CDR3 is TGTGCCAGCAGTTACGTGGGGGCGAACACTGAAGCTTTCTTT.

In its sample, this clone was seen once. At one of its ends the junction is not consistent with the germline gene, which may arise from a read error. V gene TRBV2 combines with J gene TRBJ2-7; no reliable D call. The germline V gene has CDR1 SNHLY and CDR2 FYNNEI. This CDR3 region has 11 residues. The CDR3: CASREDYEQYF. CDR3 in DNA: TGTGCCAGCAGAGAAGATTACGAGCAGTACTTC.

This chain joins TRBV6-5 and TRBJ1-1; D uncertain. The CDR3 is 14 amino acids. Trimming took 7 bases from V and 2 from J, leaving 14 bases between them. Germline values: CDR1 MNHEY, CDR2 SVGAGI. DNA of the CDR3: TGTGCCAGCACCAGGAGGCCCCTAAACACTGAAGCTTTCTTT. This sequence encodes CASTRRPLNTEAFF.

The chain links TRBV7-9 to TRBJ2-3; the D is unclear. Trimming removed 0 bases from V and 5 bases from J, with 9 bases in between. Per germline, CDR1 SEHNR and CDR2 FQNEAQ (reference sequence). CDR3 length equals 14 residues. The CDR3 protein is CASSLAGNGDTQYF. The DNA of the CDR3 is TGTGCCAGCAGCTTAGCGGGAAACGGAGATACGCAGTATTTT.